One T cell receptor (beta chain) is described in this entry. Antigen unknown. This entry comes from a study of CD8 T cells in Susac syndrome. Random-hexamer reverse transcription was applied to about 0.5 to 1 ug RNA. The TCR beta CDR3 was amplified by immunoSEQ multiplex PCR across 54 Vbeta, 13 Jbeta. MiXCR, applied by TCRdb to the immunoSEQ multiplex PCR reads, yields one record per CDR3 protein. The table lists roughly 190,000 distinct CDR3 sequences, roughly 95% of them singletons. The sequenced target, TCR beta, came from blood CD8+ and CD4+ T cells. Negative isolation yielded the CD8+ and CD4+ T cells, while FACS enriched the TEMRA cells. Notes on the study in general: The study admitted that it had a relatively small number of individuals in its TCR sequencing and HLA analysis.

Input material: CD4+ T cells from PBMCs. The source of this sequence is a human donor in good health.

CDR3 sequence (DNA): TGTGCCACCAGTGATTCGTCCCGGGACTCCAATGAGCAGTTCTTC. As protein: CATSDSSRDSNEQFF. V gene TRBV24-1 combines with J gene TRBJ2-1; possible D gene TRBD2, 6 bases. Per the germline V gene, CDR1 is KGHDR and CDR2 is SFDVKD. V was clipped by 2 bases and J by 6 bases, with 13 bases between them. The CDR3 sequence is 15 residues long.